This T cell receptor (beta chain) originates from a study of cytomegalovirus exposure and HLA in healthy donors. CDR1 and CDR2 (germline): SGHDT, YYEEEE. V gave up 4 bases and J gave up 6 bases; unmatched junction bases: 7. This CDR3 has 15 residues. Study findings and constraints: It was confirmed in vitro that a few of the CMV-associated chains were specific for CMV antigens.

In the case of this clone: Its target is unknown.

Primers for the PCR totalled 60 Vbeta and 13 Jbeta. This table comes from immunoSEQ multiplex PCR, and its TCRdb copy is limited to in-frame clones, with some not included. This sample's table reports roughly 120,000 clones. Material: PBMCs. The clonotype was recovered from a man aged 25-45 years in good health and CMV-seronegative. This chain uses TRBV5-6 with TRBJ2-1, with 10 bases lining up with TRBD2. The CDR3 DNA reads TGTGCCAGCAGCCTACGGACTAGCGGAACCAATGAGCAGTTCTTC. This codes for CASSLRTSGTNEQFF.